Sequencing of this T cell receptor beta chain was carried out in a study of blood T cell repertoires in COVID-19 (TCRdb year 2020). Concerning the study at large: The collaborator samples originated in the United States, Italy and Spain and spanned the acute and convalescent phases of COVID-19. The material from the prospective study consisted of cDNA or gDNA derived from T cells, B-cell-depleted T cells, or PBMCs. Deeply sampled blood TCRbeta repertoires from subjects exposed to, actively infected with, or recovered from COVID-19 were included in the dataset. The repertoires were released in a freely available public database intended as a resource for research on the immune response to SARS-CoV-2. Samples were obtained from the ongoing ImmuneRACE study (first 160 participants) and from about 1,300 subjects provided by 6 global collaborators. Nearly every sample came with metadata listing a de-identified subject ID, COVID-19 status, age in years and sex. Where HLA class I and class II types were available, the types were taken from metadata supplied by the sample provider, not from assay-based typing. Study-wide conclusions, independent of this receptor: The amount of clinical and demographic metadata varied by source and participant and was provided uncurated.

About this clone: It lacks a known antigen. No per-base quality is available; no much larger clone lies one base away.

TCRbeta CDR3 regions were amplified from genomic DNA using the immunoSEQ Assay, a bias-controlled multiplex PCR. The original methods were these. The number of nucleated cells in each sample was estimated by amplification of reference gene primers within the assay. Sequence reads were collapsed and filtered to measure the absolute abundance of every unique TCRbeta CDR3 rearrangement. For each sample, productive Simpson clonality was calculated as the square root of Simpson's diversity index over productive rearrangements. TCRdb took over this immuneACCESS table, retaining in-frame rearrangements with V and J assigned. Such tables are incomplete; in checked studies, under half of the missing clones stem from an unresolved V gene, and the remainder is unexplained. V and J calls and clone size are copied from that table; D and trimming were computed from the DNA. The sample table shows about 230,000 clones, and about 91% are seen once. The ten biggest clones cover 2% to 2.5% of the sample.

Enrolling through a virtual design, the prospective study's participants ranged in age from roughly 18 to 89 years and lived across approximately 25 United States geographic areas. In the prospective study, cohorts were assigned on the basis of participant-reported clinical history obtained from a screening survey and a study questionnaire. Each participant in the prospective study had whole blood, serum and a nasopharyngeal or oropharyngeal swab collected by mobile phlebotomists. Over a roughly 2-month period, participants in the prospective study had the option of providing additional blood draws and questionnaires. Blood samples from the prospective study were shipped frozen or at room temperature prior to DNA extraction. Per the germline V gene, SNHLY is the CDR1 and FYNNEI is the CDR2. Relative to germline, V is missing 8 bases and J is missing 2 bases, with 5 bases of the junction outside any gene match. The CDR3 has 13 amino acids, counting the end cysteine and phenylalanine. The CDR3 DNA has 39 bases and is translated from base 1.

The receptor chain draws on TRBV2 and TRBJ1-1; the junction holds 7 bases that match TRBD1. The sequencing sample was made of PBMCs or T cells enriched from blood (not recorded which). The sequence derives from a middle-aged woman with acute COVID-19. The bases read TGTGCCAGCGGGGGACAGCCCAACACTGAAGCTTTCTTT. It translates to CASGGQPNTEAFF. Beyond the CDR3, the reference TRBV2 and TRBJ1-1 genes provide the residues; the full variable domain reads: EPEVTQTPSHQVTQMGQEVILRCVPISNHLYFYWYRQILGQKVEFLVSFYNNEISEKSEIFDDQFSVERPDGSNFTLKIRSTKLEDSAMYFCASGGQPNTEAFFGQGTRLTVV.